The 26 T cell receptor beta chains below come from one sample, sequenced in a study of CD8+CD57+ T cells in acquired aplastic anemia. Using genomic DNA as the template, TCR beta VDJ and CDR3 profiling was carried out. TCRdb reprocessed the reads with MiXCR, giving one entry per CDR3 protein. The sample includes around 290,000 distinct CDR3 sequences, about 50% seen only once; the top ten take around 1.3%. Those patients picked for sequencing had displayed CD8+CD57+ cell expansion on flow cytometry. Sequencing was carried out using sorted CD4+, CD8+, or CD8+CD57+ T cells (not recorded which) from PBMCs. All receptors derive from a human donor with aplastic anemia.

This clonotype was seen just once. This rearrangement joins TRBV7-2 to TRBJ2-5; D might be TRBD2 (6 bases). CDR3 length: 14 amino acids. CDR1 and CDR2 (germline): SGHTA, FQGNSA. V was cut by 8 bases and J by 1 base, with 14 bases left in between. The CDR3 nucleotides read TGTGCCAGCCCAGGCGGGGTCACCCAAGAGACCCAGTACTTC. Translation: CASPGGVTQETQYF.

This clonotype is a singleton in its sample. DNA for the CDR3: TGTGCCAGCAGCGCACTCCGTTCCCAGTACTTC. It yields the protein CASSALRSQYF. The chain is built from TRBV12-3 or TRBV12-4 and TRBJ2-5; D not resolved. The germline V and J ends were trimmed by 6 bases and 9 bases, with 11 bases remaining between them. The CDR3 totals 11 residues.

Of note for this clonotype: A much larger clonotype is one base distant, so this may be a read error. This is likely a read error, given that the CDR3 carries no conserved phenylalanine or tryptophan at its end. J is TRBJ2-3 and V is TRBV7-6; no definite D call. The CDR3 runs 16 residues. Germline V gene lookup returns CDR1 SGHVS and CDR2 FNYEAQ. Deletions cut 1 base from V and 0 bases from J, with 11 bases between. The CDR3, as DNA: TGTGCCAGCAGCTTAGGGGTTCTCCCTAGCACAGATACGCAGTATCTT. Its protein is CASSLGVLPSTDTQYL.

The chain links TRBV7-3 to TRBJ1-6; D is undetermined. The length of the CDR3 is 14 residues. Germline CDR1 SGHTA, CDR2 FQGTGA. Trimming removed 2 bases at V and 4 bases at J, with 6 bases between. CDR3 sequence reads: CASSLLRYNSPLHF. The CDR3 DNA reads TGTGCCAGCAGCTTATTACGTTATAATTCACCCCTCCACTTT.

This chain joins TRBV20-1 and TRBJ2-5, with D tentatively TRBD2 (6 bases). Trimming removed 0 bases from V and 5 bases from J, with 16 bases in between. The CDR3 length is 15 residues. Germline-derived CDR1 and CDR2 are DFQATT and SNEGSKA (reference sequence). CDR3: CSARDSGPSGETQYF. The CDR3 DNA is TGCAGTGCTAGAGATAGCGGACCGTCTGGGGAGACCCAGTACTTC.

In this sample, this clonotype turned up many times. The chain uses TRBV7-9 and TRBJ1-5; TRBD1 is a possible D gene (6 bases). Trimming cost V 2 bases and J 4 bases, with 15 bases left between them. Germline lookup yields CDR1 SEHNR and CDR2 FQNEAQ (reference sequence). The CDR3 totals 16 residues. As DNA, the CDR3 is TGTGCCAGCAGCTTATACCCGACAGGATCTAATCAGCCCCAGCATTTT. Translating gives CASSLYPTGSNQPQHF.

Comment on this clonotype: The junction and the germline gene differ at one end; a read error may be behind it. This chain connects TRBV5-5 to TRBJ2-1, with 7 bases aligning to TRBD2. Germline CDR1 and CDR2: SGHKS and YYEKEE (reference sequence). The CDR3 length is 14 residues. In DNA form, the CDR3 reads TGCGCCAGCAGCCGGCTAGCGGACCTCAATGAGCAGTTCTTC. As protein: CASSRLADLNEQFF.

This clonotype appeared many times. This chain connects TRBV5-5 to TRBJ2-5; D gene uncertain. The CDR3 runs to 15 residues. V dropped 2 bases and J dropped 2 bases, with 13 bases sitting between them. The germline CDR1 and CDR2 sequences are SGHKS and YYEKEE (reference sequence). CDR3 residues: CASSFLVGPQETQYF. In DNA form, the CDR3 reads TGTGCCAGCAGCTTTTTGGTCGGCCCGCAAGAGACCCAGTACTTC.

This clonotype was found a few times. The chain is built from TRBV7-6 and TRBJ1-6, with D uncertain. The germline CDR1 and CDR2 sequences are SGHVS and FNYEAQ. Trimming left V 3 bases short and J 5 bases short, with 14 bases between. This CDR3 contains 16 residues. As DNA, the CDR3 is TGTGCCAGCAGCTTCCTCGGTCTCGGGAATAATTCACCCCTCCACTTT. Its translation is CASSFLGLGNNSPLHF.

The V call is TRBV2, the J call TRBJ2-7; D is ambiguous. This CDR3 has 15 amino acids. The germline gives CDR1 SNHLY, CDR2 FYNNEI. Deletions cut 8 bases from V and 8 bases from J, with 25 bases between. The CDR3 protein is CASRASHSNQPQQYF. The CDR3, as DNA: TGTGCCAGCCGTGCGAGTCATAGCAATCAGCCCCAGCAGTACTTC.

This clonotype occurred a few times. The rearrangement links TRBV20-1 to TRBJ1-1, with unresolved D. Germline assignment: CDR1 DFQATT and CDR2 SNEGSKA (reference sequence). Trimming removed 6 bases from V and 5 bases from J, with 7 bases in between. The CDR3 loop spans 10 amino acids. The CDR3 coding sequence is TGCAGTGCGGGTGGGACTGAAGCTTTCTTT. Residues: CSAGGTEAFF.

This clonotype was recorded once. This clone may be a read error of a much larger clone one base away. The chain joins TRBV3-1 to TRBJ1-3; no reliable D call. This CDR3 contains 12 residues. CDR1 and CDR2 from the germline V gene are LGHDT and YNNKEL (reference sequence). The CDR3 DNA reads as TGTGCCGGCAGCCAAAGCCGAGACACCATATATTTT. It codes for CAGSQSRDTIYF.

V usage is TRBV7-8 and J usage is TRBJ1-2; no clear D gene. Between the trimmed V and J ends, which lost 1 base and 8 bases, there was a span of 8 bases. This CDR3 comprises 12 residues. The V gene's germline CDR1 is SGHVS and CDR2 FQNEAQ. Written as DNA, the CDR3 is TGTGCCAGCAGCTTAGGCGTCAGGGGCTACACCTTC. Its protein is CASSLGVRGYTF.

The chain couples TRBV24-1 to TRBJ2-1; possibly TRBD1 for D (6 bases). Deletions cut 4 bases from V and 4 bases from J, with 13 bases between. The CDR3 is made up of 15 amino acids. Germline V lookup: CDR1 KGHDR, CDR2 SFDVKD. Here the CDR3 reads CATSDQTGDYNEQFF. CDR3 sequence (DNA): TGTGCCACCAGTGACCAGACAGGAGATTACAATGAGCAGTTCTTC.

This sequence joins TRBV20-1 and TRBJ1-2, with unresolved D. Germline V gene data show CDR1 as DFQATT and CDR2 as SNEGSKA (reference sequence). The CDR3 totals 9 residues. V was trimmed by 7 bases and J by 4 bases, leaving 4 bases between them. The CDR3 nucleotides are TGCAGTGAGCTCTATGGCTACACCTTC. Its protein is CSELYGYTF.

V gene TRBV7-3 combines with J gene TRBJ2-2; unclear D gene. This CDR3 comprises 14 residues. V lost 5 bases, J lost 6 bases, and 13 bases lay in between. Germline-derived CDR1 and CDR2 are SGHTA and FQGTGA. CDR3 in amino acids: CASSKGYRAGELFF. For the CDR3, the DNA is TGTGCCAGCAGCAAAGGATACAGAGCCGGGGAGCTGTTTTTT.

Turning to this clonotype: Since a much larger clone is just one base distant, this may be a read error. The chain combines TRBV18 with TRBJ1-1; possible D gene TRBD1, 6 bases. This CDR3 region has 14 residues. CDR1 and CDR2 from the germline V gene are KGHSH and LQKENI. V was trimmed by 3 bases and J by 7 bases, leaving 15 bases between them. CDR3 loop: CASSPDSPGVEAFF. The CDR3, as DNA: TGTGCCAGCTCACCGGACAGCCCAGGAGTTGAAGCTTTCTTT.

On this clonotype: At one end, the junction sequence differs from germline, possibly due to a read error. The rearrangement links TRBV5-1 to TRBJ2-7, with TRBD2 matching over 14 bases. This CDR3 is built from 15 residues. CDR1 SGHRS and CDR2 YFSETQ come from the germline V gene. The CDR3, as DNA: TGTGCCAGCAGCTTAGGACTAGCGGGGGGCTACGAGCAGTACTTC. Encoded protein: CASSLGLAGGYEQYF. Variable domain in full (rest from reference TRBV5-1 and TRBJ2-7): KAGVTQTPRYLIKTRGQQVTLSCSPISGHRSVSWYQQTPGQGLQFLFEYFSETQRNKGNFPGRFSGRQFSNSRSEMNVSTLELGDSALYLCASSLGLAGGYEQYFGPGTRLTVT.

The chain carries TRBV7-8 and TRBJ2-1, with a weak D call TRBD1 (6 bases). The DNA end favors TRBJ2-5, so the J call may be wrong. CDR1 and CDR2 (germline): SGHVS, FQNEAQ. CDR3 length equals 14 residues. CDR3 protein: CASSLEGHRETQYF. The CDR3 DNA reads TGTGCCAGCAGCTTAGAGGGACACAGGGAGACCCAGTACTTC.

The chain is built from TRBV7-8 and TRBJ2-2; D unclear. The CDR3 consists of 10 residues. With 8 bases removed from V and 7 bases from J, the gap between germline ends came to 5 bases. Per the germline V gene, CDR1 is SGHVS and CDR2 is FQNEAQ. This CDR3 is CASPNGELFF. The CDR3 DNA reads TGTGCCAGCCCCAACGGGGAGCTGTTTTTT.

The sample holds one count of this clonotype. The V and J genes are TRBV7-9 and TRBJ2-3; a weak D match, TRBD2 (6 bases). The V gene's germline CDR1 is SEHNR and CDR2 FQNEAQ (reference sequence). The V gene lost 1 base and the J gene lost 4 bases, with 21 bases spanning the gap. The CDR3 covers 18 residues. The CDR3 protein is CASSLVGGAREVADTQYF. The DNA of the CDR3 is TGTGCCAGCAGCTTAGTGGGGGGTGCCAGGGAGGTCGCAGATACGCAGTATTTT.

The V and J genes are TRBV19 and TRBJ1-5, with 8 bases that match TRBD1. CDR3 length equals 15 residues. Germline V gene data show CDR1 as LNHDA and CDR2 as SQIVND (reference sequence). V shed 5 bases and J 7 bases; nucleotides not matched to a gene: 10. This CDR3 is CASSSRQGIRQPQHF. In DNA, the CDR3 is TGTGCCAGTAGTTCCCGACAGGGGATACGACAGCCCCAGCATTTT. Drawing the rest from reference TRBV19 and TRBJ1-5, the complete variable domain is DGGITQSPKYLFRKEGQNVTLSCEQNLNHDAMYWYRQDPGQGLRLIYYSQIVNDFQKGDIAEGYSVSREKKESFPLTVTSAQKNPTAFYLCASSSRQGIRQPQHFGDGTRLSIL.

This clonotype has just a few counts. V and J are TRBV5-1 and TRBJ2-5; D may correspond to TRBD1 or TRBD2 (5 bases each). Germline values: CDR1 SGHRS, CDR2 YFSETQ. This CDR3 is 13 amino acids long. Trimming left V 6 bases short and J 6 bases short, with 15 bases between. For the CDR3, the DNA is TGCGCCAGCACCGGGACGGGGATTCAGACCCAGTACTTC. Amino acid sequence: CASTGTGIQTQYF.

The rearrangement links TRBV29-1 to TRBJ2-1; D ambiguous. The V end lost 4 bases, the J end lost 9 bases, and 4 bases lay between the germline ends. The CDR3 sequence is 9 residues long. CDR1 and CDR2 from the germline V gene are SQVTM and ANQGSEA. The CDR3 DNA follows: TGCAGCGTTGGTGGTGAGCAGTTCTTC. Its protein product is CSVGGEQFF.

This chain connects TRBV7-4 to TRBJ2-7; a weak D match, TRBD2 (5 bases). Looked up from germline, CDR1 is SGHVT and CDR2 is SQSDAQ. The CDR3 is 14 residues long. Trimming cost V 6 bases and J 6 bases, with 18 bases left between them. The CDR3 reads CASSARSDRGEQYF. CDR3 bases: TGTGCCAGCAGTGCCCGATCCGACCGGGGCGAGCAGTACTTC.

The rearrangement links TRBV2 to TRBJ1-4; D unresolved. Germline CDR1 SNHLY, CDR2 FYNNEI. The CDR3 runs to 15 residues. V shed 6 bases and J shed 4 bases, with 15 bases lying between them. CDR3 residues: CASREVGQNNEKLFF. Here the CDR3 DNA reads TGTGCCAGCAGGGAGGTGGGTCAGAATAATGAAAAACTGTTTTTT.